Following are 10 T cell receptor beta chains from one sample sequenced in a study of prognosis after radiotherapy for stage I lung cancer (dated by TCRdb to about 2021). Data came from an Illumina HiSeq 3000. Two rounds of multiplex PCR on genomic DNA were used to amplify the TCR beta CDR3 region. The first PCR round used primers specific to each TRBV and TRBJ gene, and the primer sequences were filed in Chinese patent CN105087789A. TCRdb itself trimmed the public reads at Q25 with fastp, ran MiXCR and retained productive beta chains. Under each unique CDR3 protein, matching rows form one entry showing the most common genes and DNA. Here the sample has about 26,000 distinct CDR3 sequences; roughly two fifths occur a single time. Clones ranked in the top ten supply around 29% of the sample. The input for sequencing was PBMCs, taken before or after stereotactic body radiation therapy (not recorded which). Source of these receptors: a donor over 45 with non-small cell lung cancer.

This clonotype was found many times. V gene TRBV19 combines with J gene TRBJ2-1, with TRBD2 matching 11 bases. Trimming removed 6 bases from V and 10 bases from J; junction bases left unmatched: 5. Germline CDR1 LNHDA, CDR2 SQIVND (reference sequence). The CDR3 is 13 residues long. In DNA, the CDR3 is TGTGCCAGTAGGGGACTAGCGGATACCGAGCAGTTCTTC. Its translation: CASRGLADTEQFF.

The rearrangement uses TRBV11-1 and TRBJ2-3, with D tentatively TRBD2 (5 bases). Per germline, CDR1 SGHAT and CDR2 FQDESV (reference sequence). The V and J ends lost 0 bases and 5 bases respectively, with 12 bases between them. The CDR3 contains 15 residues. The CDR3 coding sequence is TGTGCCAGCAGCTTAGCGATCGATAGCGTAGATACGCAGTATTTT. This translates into CASSLAIDSVDTQYF.

This clonotype appeared many times. This chain uses TRBV12-5 with TRBJ2-2, with TRBD1 matching over 7 bases. V gave up 6 bases and J gave up 1 base; unmatched junction bases: 8. The CDR3 spans 16 residues. Germline values: CDR1 LGHNT, CDR2 FRNRAP. CDR3 residues: CASGKGDSLNTGELFF. The CDR3 nucleotides are TGTGCTAGTGGCAAAGGGGACAGCTTGAACACCGGGGAGCTGTTTTTT.

This clonotype was found once. J is TRBJ1-3 and V is TRBV6-2 or TRBV6-3; no clear D gene. Germline CDR1 MNHEY, CDR2 SVGEGT. The CDR3 contains 14 residues. The V end was cut by 10 bases, the J end by 3 bases, with 16 bases between. In DNA, the CDR3 is TGTGCCACCATACGGGGTGCGGGTGGAAACACCATATATTTT. Its translation: CATIRGAGGNTIYF.

The chain employs TRBV28 and TRBJ2-7; D is possibly TRBD2 (6 bases). Deletions cut 10 bases from V and 5 bases from J, with 15 bases between. Germline V gene lookup returns CDR1 MDHEN and CDR2 SYDVKM. The CDR3 covers 12 residues. The CDR3 DNA is TGTGCCACCCGGGACTTCTTCGACGAGCAGTACTTC. This gives the protein CATRDFFDEQYF.

This chain uses TRBV7-3 with TRBJ1-2, with 11 bases that match TRBD1. Trimming cost V 5 bases and J 7 bases; bases outside gene matches: 6. This CDR3 has 14 amino acids. Germline V CDR1 and CDR2: SGHTA, FQGTGA. Written as DNA, the CDR3 is TGTGCCAGCAGCCCTGGACAGGGGGCCGTTGGCTACACCTTC. It yields the protein CASSPGQGAVGYTF.

V and J are TRBV5-1 and TRBJ2-2, with 13 positions matching TRBD2. The germline gives CDR1 SGHRS, CDR2 YFSETQ. The CDR3 length is 17 residues. V gave up 0 bases and J gave up 5 bases; unmatched junction bases: 4. CDR3 DNA: TGCGCCAGCAGCTTGGAAGGGACTAGCGGGAATACCGGGGAGCTGTTTTTT. Protein product: CASSLEGTSGNTGELFF.

This clonotype has just a few counts. The chain links TRBV20-1 to TRBJ2-3, with 9 bases identical to TRBD2. V gave up 6 bases and J gave up 2 bases; unmatched junction bases: 15. Per the germline V gene, CDR1 is DFQATT and CDR2 is SNEGSKA (reference sequence). The CDR3 is 17 residues long. The CDR3 sequence is CSALNMAGGQITDTQYF. As DNA, the CDR3 is TGCAGTGCCCTGAATATGGCGGGAGGGCAAATCACAGATACGCAGTATTTT.

This chain links TRBV6-2 or TRBV6-3 with TRBJ1-6; 9 bases match TRBD1. The CDR3 sequence is 16 residues long. V lost 6 bases to trimming and J lost 4 bases; unmatched junction nucleotides: 7. The germline CDR1 and CDR2 sequences are MNHEY and SVGEGT. The CDR3 sequence is CASSPTGTGYNSPLHF. Here the CDR3 DNA reads TGTGCCAGCAGCCCGACCGGGACAGGGTATAATTCACCCCTCCACTTT.

This clonotype occurred many times. The CDR3 reads CASSYSRGDGYTF. CDR3 sequence (DNA): TGTGCCAGCAGTTACTCGAGGGGGGACGGCTACACCTTC. The genes are TRBV6-5 and TRBJ1-2, with D possibly matching TRBD1 (6 bases). The ends were cut back, 0 bases at V and 8 bases at J, with 10 bases in the middle. The CDR3 covers 13 residues. Germline V lookup: CDR1 MNHEY, CDR2 SVGAGI.